These T cell receptor beta chains were read from a single sample in a study of PD-1 and CTLA-4 blockade in melanoma. Assay: immunoSEQ multiplex PCR; the TCRdb copy retains only in-frame clones and omits some. The table includes some 15,000 clones, over 65% detected once. The source material was CD8+ T cells from peripheral blood, sampled before anti-PD-1 treatment. These receptors were obtained from a human donor with melanoma. Both conserved end residues are part of each CDR3. Each record gives: D gene, CDR3 length, J gene, clone size, V gene, CDR3 protein, CDR3 DNA. A D gene is named only where the DNA matches it firmly. The size field is filled for only some rows; it gives once, few, many or a size class.

TRBD1,18,TRBJ2-7,.,TRBV11-2,CASSSNLLGQGNPGEQYF,TGTGCCAGCAGCTCCAACCTTCTGGGACAGGGGAATCCCGGCGAGCAGTACTTC
TRBD1,16,TRBJ2-1,once,TRBV5-1,CASRTLDRGSYNEQFF,TGCGCCAGCAGGACACTCGACAGGGGATCCTACAATGAGCAGTTCTTC
TRBD1,15,TRBJ1-3,.,TRBV5-4,CASSSSTGGFNTIYF,TGTGCCAGCAGCTCTTCGACAGGGGGTTTTAACACCATATATTTT
.,11,TRBJ1-1,.,TRBV11-2,CASSLGNEAFF,TGTGCCAGCAGCTTAGGGAATGAAGCTTTCTTT
.,14,TRBJ2-3,few,TRBV5-8,CASSLRTVTDTQYF,TGTGCCAGCAGCTTGCGCACCGTCACAGATACGCAGTATTTT
.,12,TRBJ2-1,.,TRBV27,CASSSPYNEQFF,TGTGCCAGCAGCTCGCCCTACAATGAGCAGTTCTTC
.,15,TRBJ2-2,.,TRBV24-1,CATSDLQANTGELFF,TGTGCCACCAGTGATTTGCAAGCGAACACCGGGGAGCTGTTTTTT
TRBD1,14,TRBJ1-1,.,TRBV19,CASSEEGAYTEAFF,TGTGCCAGTAGTGAAGAGGGGGCGTACACTGAAGCTTTCTTT
.,13,TRBJ1-6,.,TRBV2,CASSENGYSPLHF,TGTGCCAGCAGTGAAAACGGTTATTCACCCCTCCACTTT
.,12,TRBJ2-7,.,TRBV13,CASSHRDYEQYF,TGTGCCAGCAGCCACAGGGACTACGAGCAGTACTTC
TRBD1,18,TRBJ1-2,.,TRBV29-1,CSVEDRQGGVQVADGYTF,TGCAGCGTTGAAGATCGGCAGGGGGGGGTGCAAGTTGCGGATGGCTACACCTTC
.,15,TRBJ1-1,.,TRBV27,CASSSPPGGAPEAFF,TGTGCCAGCAGTAGTCCCCCCGGGGGGGCTCCTGAAGCTTTCTTT
.,15,TRBJ2-2,.,TRBV2,CASDIGTEVTGELFF,TGTGCCAGCGATATAGGGACTGAGGTCACCGGGGAGCTGTTTTTT
TRBD2,18,TRBJ2-3,.,TRBV30,CAWSGFPFSGRAPDTQYF,TGTGCCTGGAGTGGCTTCCCGTTTAGCGGGAGGGCCCCAGATACGCAGTATTTT
.,13,TRBJ1-4,medium-sized,TRBV14,CASSQGVNEKLFF,TGTGCCAGCAGCCAAGGCGTTAATGAAAAACTGTTTTTT
TRBD2,16,TRBJ2-1,.,TRBV19,CASRGSGLGKYNEQFF,TGTGCCAGTAGGGGTTCCGGACTAGGTAAATACAATGAGCAGTTCTTC
.,15,TRBJ2-2,.,TRBV6-6,CASSYFTGDTGELFF,TGTGCCAGCAGTTACTTTACTGGGGACACCGGGGAGCTGTTTTTT
TRBD1,14,TRBJ1-1,.,TRBV6-5,CASSYGRGLTEAFF,TGTGCCAGCAGTTACGGCAGGGGGCTTACTGAAGCTTTCTTT
.,17,TRBJ1-6,few,TRBV7-2,CASSLGGTGPFNSPLHF,TGTGCCAGCAGCCTTGGAGGTACAGGGCCCTTTAATTCACCCCTCCACTTT
.,12,TRBJ2-5,.,TRBV5-5,CASSPTEETQYF,TGTGCCAGCTCCCCGACTGAAGAGACCCAGTACTTC
.,15,TRBJ2-1,once,TRBV6-6,CASSLPPLLGNEQFF,TGTGCCAGCAGCCTCCCCCCCCTACTCGGGAATGAGCAGTTCTTC
.,14,TRBJ2-3,.,TRBV7-8,CASSWGGGTDTQYF,TGTGCCAGCAGCTGGGGAGGAGGTACAGATACGCAGTATTTT
TRBD1,18,TRBJ2-7,.,TRBV7-8,CASSSLWGPGQGFYEQYF,TGTGCCAGCAGCTCCTTATGGGGACCGGGACAGGGGTTCTACGAGCAGTACTTC
.,11,TRBJ1-6,.,TRBV5-4,CASGSDSPLHF,TGTGCCAGCGGCAGCGATTCACCCCTCCACTTT
TRBD1,17,TRBJ2-1,.,TRBV7-6,CASSLLQGARPGNEQFF,TGTGCCAGCAGCTTACTTCAGGGGGCCCGGCCCGGCAATGAGCAGTTCTTC
TRBD1,13,TRBJ2-7,.,TRBV4-2,CASSHGQAYEQYF,TGTGCCAGCAGCCACGGACAGGCCTACGAGCAGTACTTC
TRBD1,14,TRBJ1-6,few,TRBV27,CASSLTGYYSPLHF,TGTGCCAGCAGTTTGACAGGGTATTACTCACCCCTCCACTTT
TRBD1,14,TRBJ1-1,.,TRBV19,CASSYGTVATEAFF,TGTGCCAGTAGCTACGGGACAGTTGCCACTGAAGCTTTCTTT
TRBD2,16,TRBJ2-3,.,TRBV27,CASKGREEEWTDTQYF,TGTGCCAGCAAGGGGCGGGAGGAAGAGTGGACAGATACGCAGTATTTT
.,17,TRBJ2-2,.,TRBV25-1,CASSEYTGSSGTGELFF,TGTGCCAGCAGTGAATATACGGGCTCATCGGGCACCGGGGAGCTGTTTTTT
.,12,TRBJ2-2,few,TRBV10-3,CAISESGGELFF,TGTGCCATCAGTGAGTCTGGCGGGGAGCTGTTTTTT
TRBD1,15,TRBJ1-6,once,TRBV4-2,CASSQGDRANSPLHF,TGTGCCAGCAGCCAGGGGGACAGGGCGAATTCACCCCTCCACTTT
TRBD1,14,TRBJ1-2,.,TRBV19,CASSIADRGYGYTF,TGTGCCAGTAGTATAGCCGACAGGGGCTATGGCTACACCTTC
.,15,TRBJ2-4,few,TRBV2,CASRYRESAKNIQYF,TGTGCCAGCAGGTACAGGGAGTCAGCCAAAAACATTCAGTACTTC
TRBD1,17,TRBJ1-5,.,TRBV5-5,CASSLAPTGGSNQPQHF,TGTGCCAGCAGCTTGGCACCGACAGGGGGTAGCAATCAGCCCCAGCATTTT
TRBD1,13,TRBJ1-2,.,TRBV7-9,CASSSAQGDGYTF,TGTGCCAGCAGCTCCGCACAGGGGGATGGCTACACCTTC
TRBD2,15,TRBJ2-1,.,TRBV7-9,CASSLVLAGYNEQFF,TGTGCCAGCAGCTTAGTGCTAGCGGGGTACAATGAGCAGTTCTTC
TRBD1,13,TRBJ1-1,.,TRBV30,CAWRWDRNTEAFF,TGTGCCTGGAGGTGGGACAGGAACACTGAAGCTTTCTTT
.,16,TRBJ1-5,.,TRBV14,CASSHGGAPGTQPQHF,TGTGCCAGCAGCCACGGGGGGGCCCCGGGGACTCAGCCCCAGCATTTT
TRBD1,14,TRBJ2-7,few,TRBV6-5,CASFRDSMHYEQYF,TGTGCCAGCTTCCGGGACAGCATGCACTACGAGCAGTACTTC
.,17,TRBJ2-1,.,TRBV19,CASSPPIIGISYNEQFF,TGTGCCAGTAGTCCCCCCATCATAGGGATCTCCTACAATGAGCAGTTCTTC
.,13,TRBJ1-5,.,TRBV19,CASSILGSGPQHF,TGTGCCAGTAGTATACTAGGGTCAGGGCCCCAGCATTTT